This T cell receptor beta chain stems from a study of blood T cell repertoires in COVID-19. At the level of the study: Samples taken during acute and convalescent COVID-19 were collected in the United States, Italy and Spain. T cells, B-cell-depleted T cells, or PBMCs provided the cDNA or gDNA that served as material.

In the original processing: Amplifying reference gene primers gave estimates of nucleated cell counts. Produced via immunoSEQ multiplex PCR; TCRdb's table is partial and in-frame only. V and J calls and clone size are those listed in that table; D and trimming were worked out from the DNA. The sample shows 380,000 or so clones, over 65% of them seen only once. Germline values: CDR1 SGHRS, CDR2 YFSETQ. V gave up 2 bases and J gave up 1 base; unmatched junction bases: 4. The CDR3 has 16 residues. This clone was detected a few times. The sample has other DNA sequences that encode this CDR3 too. V gene TRBV5-1 combines with J gene TRBJ2-1; 9 bases map to TRBD2. The sample comprised peripheral blood. The clonotype was recovered from a human donor with acute or convalescent COVID-19. The donor label of this sample is uncertain. CDR3 DNA: TGCGCCAGCAGCTTAGTTGCGGGGGGGTCCTACAATGAGCAGTTCTTC. It is translated as CASSLVAGGSYNEQFF.